Given below is one TCR beta chain in context. This record belongs to a study of blood T cell repertoires in COVID-19. Background on the study: Nucleic acid was either cDNA or gDNA, and it came from T cells, B-cell-depleted T cells, or PBMCs.

CDR3 size: 17 residues. The J segment lost 6 bases and the V segment lost 5 bases, leaving 7 bases of the junction unmatched. CDR1 and CDR2 from the germline V gene are LNHNV and YYDKDF (reference sequence). In the source study's methods: Reference gene primer amplification gave nucleated cell count estimates. This table comes from immunoSEQ multiplex PCR, and its TCRdb copy is limited to in-frame clones, with some not included. D and trimming were read from the DNA, whereas the V and J calls and clone size are those reported in that table. Altogether around 130,000 clones are present, 75% to 90% being singletons, with the ten largest covering around 4.7%.

The chain recombines TRBV15 with TRBJ2-1; TRBD2 matches 16 bases. The receptor was isolated from a human donor in a cohort sampled during active COVID-19. Source material: peripheral blood. DNA for the CDR3: TGTGCCACCAGCCCAGGGACTAGCGGGGGGGCGCTCAATGAGCAGTTCTTC. Translated: CATSPGTSGGALNEQFF. Combining the CDR3 with reference TRBV15 and TRBJ2-1 gives the whole variable domain DAMVIQNPRYQVTQFGKPVTLSCSQTLNHNVMYWYQQKSSQAPKLLFHYYDKDFNNEADTPDNFQSRRPNTSFCFLDIRSPGLGDTAMYLCATSPGTSGGALNEQFFGPGTRLTVL.